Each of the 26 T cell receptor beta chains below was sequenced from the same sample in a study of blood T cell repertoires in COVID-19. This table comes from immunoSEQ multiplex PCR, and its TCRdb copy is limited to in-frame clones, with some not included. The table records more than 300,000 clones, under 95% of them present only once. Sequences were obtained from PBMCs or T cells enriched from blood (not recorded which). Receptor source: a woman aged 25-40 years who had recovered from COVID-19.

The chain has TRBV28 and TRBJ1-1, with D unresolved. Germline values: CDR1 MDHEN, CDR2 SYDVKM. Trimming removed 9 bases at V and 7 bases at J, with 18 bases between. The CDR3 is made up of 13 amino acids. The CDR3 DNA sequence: TGTGCCAGTTGGGGAGTAGGCTTCGGTGAAGCTTTCTTT. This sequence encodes CASWGVGFGEAFF.

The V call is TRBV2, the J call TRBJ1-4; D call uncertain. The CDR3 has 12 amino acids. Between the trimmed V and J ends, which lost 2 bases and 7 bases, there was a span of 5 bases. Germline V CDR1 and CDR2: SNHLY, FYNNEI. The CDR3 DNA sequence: TGTGCCAGCAGTGAATGGGCTGAAAAACTGTTTTTT. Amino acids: CASSEWAEKLFF.

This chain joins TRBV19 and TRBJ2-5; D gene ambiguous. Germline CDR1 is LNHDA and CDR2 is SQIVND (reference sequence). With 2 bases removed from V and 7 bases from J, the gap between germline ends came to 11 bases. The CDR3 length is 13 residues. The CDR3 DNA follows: TGTGCCAGTAGTATATCCCCGGCTAGGACCCAGTACTTC. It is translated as CASSISPARTQYF.

CDR3 amino acids: CASSLAPGREKLFF. Here the CDR3 DNA reads TGTGCCAGCAGCTTAGCACCAGGGCGAGAAAAACTGTTTTTT. This chain uses TRBV11-2 with TRBJ1-4; possibly TRBD1 for D (5 bases). The germline gives CDR1 SGHAT, CDR2 FQNNGV. Trimming shortened V by 1 base and J by 8 bases, and 11 bases separated the two germline ends. The CDR3 has 14 residues.

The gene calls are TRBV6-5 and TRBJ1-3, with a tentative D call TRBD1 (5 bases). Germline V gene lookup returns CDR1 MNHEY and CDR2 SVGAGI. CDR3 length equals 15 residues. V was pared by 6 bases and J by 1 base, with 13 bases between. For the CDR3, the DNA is TGTGCCAGCAGGACACTCCAGGGATCTGGAAACACCATATATTTT. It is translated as CASRTLQGSGNTIYF.

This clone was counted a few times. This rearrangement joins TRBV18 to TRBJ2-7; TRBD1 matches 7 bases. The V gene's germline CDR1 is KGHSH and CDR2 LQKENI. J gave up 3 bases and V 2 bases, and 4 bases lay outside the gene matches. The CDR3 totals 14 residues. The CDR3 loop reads CASSPRQGDYEQYF. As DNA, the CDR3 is TGTGCCAGCTCACCAAGGCAGGGGGACTACGAGCAGTACTTC.

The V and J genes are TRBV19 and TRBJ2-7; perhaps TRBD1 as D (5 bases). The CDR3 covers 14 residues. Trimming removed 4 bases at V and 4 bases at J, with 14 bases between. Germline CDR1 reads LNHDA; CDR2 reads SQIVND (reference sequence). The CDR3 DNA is TGTGCCAGTAGTAGACGACAGCTCCCGTACGAGCAGTACTTC. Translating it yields CASSRRQLPYEQYF.

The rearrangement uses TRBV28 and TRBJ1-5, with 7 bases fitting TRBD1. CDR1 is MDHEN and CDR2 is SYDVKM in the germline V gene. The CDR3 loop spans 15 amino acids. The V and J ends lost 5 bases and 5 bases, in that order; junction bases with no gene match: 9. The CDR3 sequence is CASSLPGQYDQPQHF. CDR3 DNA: TGTGCCAGCAGTCTACCGGGACAGTATGATCAGCCCCAGCATTTT.

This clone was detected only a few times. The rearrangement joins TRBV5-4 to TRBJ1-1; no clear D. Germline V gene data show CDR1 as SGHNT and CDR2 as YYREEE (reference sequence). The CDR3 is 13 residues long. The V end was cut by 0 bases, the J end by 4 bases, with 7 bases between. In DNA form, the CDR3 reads TGTGCCAGCAGCTTGGATCGGTTCACTGAAGCTTTCTTT. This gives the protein CASSLDRFTEAFF.

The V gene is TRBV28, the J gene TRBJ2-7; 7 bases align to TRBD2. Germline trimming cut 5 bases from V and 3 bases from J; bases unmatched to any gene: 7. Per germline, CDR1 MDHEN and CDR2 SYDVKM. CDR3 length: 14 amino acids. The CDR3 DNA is TGTGCCAGCAGTATTGGACTAGGGCTCTACGAGCAGTACTTC. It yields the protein CASSIGLGLYEQYF.

Here the CDR3 reads CASTPGGSEKLFF. The CDR3 coding sequence is TGTGCCAGCACCCCGGGCGGGAGTGAAAAACTGTTTTTT. The chain is built from TRBV7-8 and TRBJ1-4; the D is unclear. The V gene lost 7 bases and the J gene lost 7 bases, with 13 bases spanning the gap. CDR1 is SGHVS, CDR2 FQNEAQ, per germline. CDR3 length: 13 residues.

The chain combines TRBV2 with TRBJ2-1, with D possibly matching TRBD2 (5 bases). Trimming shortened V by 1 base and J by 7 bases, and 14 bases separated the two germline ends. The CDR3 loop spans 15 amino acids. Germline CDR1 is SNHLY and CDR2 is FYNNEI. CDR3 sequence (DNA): TGTGCCAGCAGTGAAGTGGGAATAGGACTTAATGAGCAGTTCTTC. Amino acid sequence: CASSEVGIGLNEQFF.

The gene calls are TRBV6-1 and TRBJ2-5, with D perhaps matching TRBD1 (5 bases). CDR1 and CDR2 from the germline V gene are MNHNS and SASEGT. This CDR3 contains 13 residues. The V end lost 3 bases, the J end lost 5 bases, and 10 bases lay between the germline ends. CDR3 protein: CASSDWGRETQYF. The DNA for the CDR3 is TGTGCCAGCAGTGATTGGGGCCGGGAGACCCAGTACTTC.

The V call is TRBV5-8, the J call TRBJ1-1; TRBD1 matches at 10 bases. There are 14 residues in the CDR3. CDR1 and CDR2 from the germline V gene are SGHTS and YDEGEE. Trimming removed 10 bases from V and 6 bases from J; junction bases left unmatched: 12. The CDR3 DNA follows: TGTGCCGGTCCTTGGGGGACAGGGGTATCTGAAGCTTTCTTT. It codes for CAGPWGTGVSEAFF.

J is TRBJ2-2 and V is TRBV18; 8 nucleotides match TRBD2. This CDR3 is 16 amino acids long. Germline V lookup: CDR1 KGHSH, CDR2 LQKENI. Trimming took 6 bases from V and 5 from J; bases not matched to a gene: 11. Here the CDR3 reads CASSPSAGGRTGELFF. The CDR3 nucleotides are TGTGCCAGCTCCCCATCTGCGGGAGGAAGGACCGGGGAGCTGTTTTTT.

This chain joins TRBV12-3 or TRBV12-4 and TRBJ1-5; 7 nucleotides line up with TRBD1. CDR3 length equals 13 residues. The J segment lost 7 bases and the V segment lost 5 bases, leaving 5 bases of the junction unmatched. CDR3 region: CASSQTTGQPQHF. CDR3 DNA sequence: TGTGCCAGCAGTCAAACGACAGGGCAGCCCCAGCATTTT.

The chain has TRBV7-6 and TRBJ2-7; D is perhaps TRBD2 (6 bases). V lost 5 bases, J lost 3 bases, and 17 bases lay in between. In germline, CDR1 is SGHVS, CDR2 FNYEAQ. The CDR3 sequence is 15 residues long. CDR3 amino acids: CASSLGGGSFYEQYF. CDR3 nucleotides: TGTGCCAGCAGCCTGGGTGGGGGGTCGTTCTACGAGCAGTACTTC.

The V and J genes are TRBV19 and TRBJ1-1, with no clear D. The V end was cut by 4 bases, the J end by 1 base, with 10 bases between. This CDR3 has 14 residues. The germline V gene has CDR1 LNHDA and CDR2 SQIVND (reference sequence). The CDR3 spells CASSTLGENTEAFF. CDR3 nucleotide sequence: TGTGCCAGTAGTACCCTGGGAGAGAACACTGAAGCTTTCTTT. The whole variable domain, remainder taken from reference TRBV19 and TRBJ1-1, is DGGITQSPKYLFRKEGQNVTLSCEQNLNHDAMYWYRQDPGQGLRLIYYSQIVNDFQKGDIAEGYSVSREKKESFPLTVTSAQKNPTAFYLCASSTLGENTEAFFGQGTRLTVV.

CDR3 residues: CASSLALAGGYTF. The CDR3 nucleotides read TGTGCCAGCAGCTTAGCGTTAGCCGGTGGCTACACCTTC. The V and J genes are TRBV7-9 and TRBJ1-2; D is uncertain. There are 13 residues in the CDR3. V was shortened by 0 bases and J by 7 bases, with 9 bases between the two germline ends. Germline values: CDR1 SEHNR, CDR2 FQNEAQ (reference sequence).

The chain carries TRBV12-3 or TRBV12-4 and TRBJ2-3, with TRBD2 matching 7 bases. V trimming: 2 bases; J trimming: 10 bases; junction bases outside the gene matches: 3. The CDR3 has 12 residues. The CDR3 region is CASSLRGDAQYF. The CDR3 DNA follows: TGTGCCAGCAGTTTACGGGGGGACGCGCAGTATTTT.

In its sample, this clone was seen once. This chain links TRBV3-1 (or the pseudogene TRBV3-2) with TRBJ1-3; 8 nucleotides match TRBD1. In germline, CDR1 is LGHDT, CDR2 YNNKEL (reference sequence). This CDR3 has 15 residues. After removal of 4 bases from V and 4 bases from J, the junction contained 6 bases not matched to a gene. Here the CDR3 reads CASSPRTGSGNTIYF. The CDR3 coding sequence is TGTGCCAGCAGCCCGCGGACAGGGTCCGGAAACACCATATATTTT.

The CDR3 spells CASTTPTGGNTEAFF. The CDR3 nucleotides are TGTGCCAGCACAACGCCGACAGGGGGCAACACTGAAGCTTTCTTT. V usage is TRBV28 and J usage is TRBJ1-1, with 10 bases aligning to TRBD1. The CDR3 consists of 15 residues. CDR1 is MDHEN, CDR2 SYDVKM, per germline. J was trimmed by 2 bases and V by 7 bases; bases with no gene match: 7.

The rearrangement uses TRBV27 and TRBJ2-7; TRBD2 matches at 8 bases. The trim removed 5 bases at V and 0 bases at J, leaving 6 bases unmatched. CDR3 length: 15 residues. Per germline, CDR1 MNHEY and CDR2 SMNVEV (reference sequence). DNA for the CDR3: TGTGCCAGCAGTCATACTAGCGGAAGCTCCTACGAGCAGTACTTC. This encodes CASSHTSGSSYEQYF.

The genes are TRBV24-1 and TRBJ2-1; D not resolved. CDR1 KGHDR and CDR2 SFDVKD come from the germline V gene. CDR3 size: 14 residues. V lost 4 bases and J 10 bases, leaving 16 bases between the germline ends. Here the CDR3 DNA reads TGTGCCACCAGTGACCCCGTGAGGCTAAACGAGCAGTTCTTC. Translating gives CATSDPVRLNEQFF.

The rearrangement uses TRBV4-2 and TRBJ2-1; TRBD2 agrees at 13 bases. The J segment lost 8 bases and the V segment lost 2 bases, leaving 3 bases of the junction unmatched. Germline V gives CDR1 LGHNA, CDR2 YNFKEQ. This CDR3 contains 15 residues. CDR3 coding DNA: TGTGCCAGCAGCCAAACTAGCGGGAGGGGACATGAGCAGTTCTTC. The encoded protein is CASSQTSGRGHEQFF.

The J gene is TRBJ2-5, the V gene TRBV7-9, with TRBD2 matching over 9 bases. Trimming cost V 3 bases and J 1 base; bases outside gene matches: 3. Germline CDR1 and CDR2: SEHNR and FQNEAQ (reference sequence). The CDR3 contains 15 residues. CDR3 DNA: TGTGCCAGCAGCTTCCTAGCGGGAATCCAAGAGACCCAGTACTTC. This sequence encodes CASSFLAGIQETQYF. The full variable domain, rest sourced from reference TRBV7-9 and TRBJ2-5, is DTGVSQNPRHKITKRGQNVTFRCDPISEHNRLYWYRQTLGQGPEFLTYFQNEAQLEKSRLLSDRFSAERPKGSFSTLEIQRTEQGDSAMYLCASSFLAGIQETQYFGPGTRLLVL.